The sequence of this T cell receptor (beta chain) was determined in a study of cytomegalovirus exposure and HLA in healthy donors. Note on this clone: The antigen is unknown.

Sequencing used immunoSEQ multiplex PCR; TCRdb keeps in-frame clones, though not all of them. The data contain about 130,000 clones, about 87% of them singletons. Study conclusions and caveats: Cytomegalovirus-associated status was assigned to some 160 TCR beta chains. Specificity of three CMV-associated chains for CMV antigens was verified in vitro.

Specimen: PBMCs. This clonotype was obtained from a woman in her twenties or thirties in good health and CMV-seropositive.

CDR3 protein: CASSLNRGGNTEAFF. The CDR3 DNA reads TGTGCCAGCAGCCTAAACAGGGGAGGGAACACTGAAGCTTTCTTT. The rearrangement uses TRBV6-1 and TRBJ1-1; 7 bases are shared with TRBD1. V lost 6 bases and J lost 1; bases outside the gene matches: 8. The germline V gene has CDR1 MNHNS and CDR2 SASEGT. CDR3 size: 15 residues.